The 27 T cell receptor beta chains below all came from one sample that was sequenced in a study of a mutant IDH1 vaccine in newly diagnosed glioma (dated by TCRdb to 2020 to 2023). Library method: the immunoSEQ multiplex PCR assay. This is the immuneACCESS table as TCRdb keeps it, with only in-frame sequences that have V and J called. A part of the clones is gone; compared with another copy, unresolved V genes explain less than half, and the rest is unexplained. The sample yields 50,000 to 70,000 clones; 84% were counted once. The ten largest clones capture less than 4.5% of the sample. The time point label on this specimen signifies: week 35, safety follow-up. Each vaccine dose, consisting of 300 ug of a 20-mer mutant IDH1 peptide in Montanide, was administered subcutaneously with topical imiquimod. Antigen specificity for these receptors is unknown. The sequences come from PBMCs, collected from a glioma patient whose treatment included an IDH1 peptide vaccine. The receptors stem from a man aged 25 to 45 with glioma.

This clone has just one count. DNA for the CDR3: TGTGCCACCAGCAGAGAACGGGGGCCAGGAAACACCATATATTTT. The encoded protein is CATSRERGPGNTIYF. The gene calls are TRBV15 and TRBJ1-3, with D possibly matching TRBD1 (6 bases). The CDR3 covers 15 residues. The V end lost 0 bases, the J end lost 4 bases, and 10 bases lay between the germline ends. The germline gives CDR1 LNHNV, CDR2 YYDKDF (reference sequence).

The chain combines TRBV18 with TRBJ1-4; D ambiguous. The ends were cut back, 2 bases at V and 0 bases at J, with 4 bases in the middle. The CDR3 consists of 14 residues. Per germline, CDR1 KGHSH and CDR2 LQKENI. In nucleotides, the CDR3 is TGTGCCAGCTCACCAGGAGCAACTAATGAAAAACTGTTTTTT. Translating gives CASSPGATNEKLFF.

The chain uses TRBV15 and TRBJ2-3; tentative D call: TRBD2 (7 bases). This CDR3 has 16 amino acids. Per germline, CDR1 LNHNV and CDR2 YYDKDF (reference sequence). V lost 3 bases and J 0 bases, leaving 13 bases between the germline ends. CDR3 DNA sequence: TGTGCCACCAGCAGGAAACGCGGGGGCAGCACAGATACGCAGTATTTT. Residues: CATSRKRGGSTDTQYF.

In this sample, this clone turned up a few times. This rearrangement joins TRBV7-9 to TRBJ1-2; D remains unclear. Germline V lookup: CDR1 SEHNR, CDR2 FQNEAQ (reference sequence). CDR3 size: 10 residues. The V end was cut by 5 bases, the J end by 14 bases, with 12 bases between. CDR3 sequence reads: CASSPVWSTF. CDR3 bases: TGTGCCAGCAGCCCCGTTTGGTCAACCTTC.

This sequence joins TRBV5-1 and TRBJ2-3, with TRBD1 matching 8 bases. The CDR3 contains 15 residues. CDR1 and CDR2 (germline): SGHRS, YFSETQ. The V gene end was trimmed by 6 bases and the J gene end by 4 bases; junction bases not matched to a gene: 10. CDR3 residues: CASTFRTGSSDTQYF. CDR3 sequence (DNA): TGCGCCAGCACCTTCCGGACAGGGAGTTCAGATACGCAGTATTTT.

The rearrangement links TRBV27 to TRBJ1-1; 8 bases are a match to TRBD1. Per the germline V gene, CDR1 is MNHEY and CDR2 is SMNVEV (reference sequence). The CDR3 extends over 15 amino acids. With V trimmed by 5 bases and J by 3 bases, 8 bases remained unmatched. DNA of the CDR3: TGTGCCAGCAGTGGAATAGGACAGGGCGACACTGAAGCTTTCTTT. Translating gives CASSGIGQGDTEAFF.

V is TRBV10-3 and J is TRBJ1-1; D not resolved. The CDR3 extends over 12 amino acids. V lost 4 bases, J lost 0 bases, and 3 bases lay in between. The germline CDR1 and CDR2 sequences are ENHRY and SYGVKD. CDR3 in DNA: TGTGCCATCAGTGGGGTGAACACTGAAGCTTTCTTT. Its translation: CAISGVNTEAFF.

CDR3 sequence: CASSPLDGKNHNEQFF. The DNA of the CDR3 is TGTGCCAGCTCACCCCTGGACGGAAAAAACCACAATGAGCAGTTCTTC. The chain links TRBV18 to TRBJ2-1; D call uncertain. This CDR3 region has 16 residues. Trimming took off 3 bases at V and 5 bases at J, with 17 bases between the two ends. Germline values: CDR1 KGHSH, CDR2 LQKENI.

The V gene is TRBV5-1, the J gene TRBJ2-1, with D perhaps assigned TRBD1 or TRBD2 (5 bases each). The CDR3 consists of 14 residues. V was clipped by 3 bases and J by 7 bases, with 14 bases between them. Germline-derived CDR1 and CDR2 are SGHRS and YFSETQ. CDR3 sequence reads: CASSSGGGGNEQFF. CDR3 coding DNA: TGCGCCAGCAGCTCTGGAGGTGGGGGAAATGAGCAGTTCTTC.

V gene TRBV30 combines with J gene TRBJ1-3; D call uncertain. The CDR3 contains 13 residues. Trimming took 6 bases from V and 2 from J, leaving 11 bases between them. Germline CDR1 is GTSNPN and CDR2 is SVGIG (reference sequence). Here the CDR3 reads CACTWGAGNTIYF. CDR3 coding DNA: TGTGCCTGCACCTGGGGAGCTGGAAACACCATATATTTT.

V gene TRBV5-1 combines with J gene TRBJ1-1; D call uncertain. From germline, CDR1 is SGHRS and CDR2 YFSETQ. Trimming stripped 1 base from V and 3 bases from J, with 16 bases between. The CDR3 runs 16 residues. The CDR3 region is CASSLLSPHLDTEAFF. As DNA, the CDR3 is TGCGCCAGCAGCTTGCTATCGCCACACCTGGACACTGAAGCTTTCTTT.

The genes are TRBV6-5 and TRBJ1-2, with D possibly being TRBD1 (6 bases). Per germline, CDR1 MNHEY and CDR2 SVGAGI. V was pared by 7 bases and J by 6 bases, with 12 bases between. The CDR3 length is 12 residues. The CDR3 protein is CASKIGGHGYTF. The CDR3 DNA reads as TGTGCCAGCAAAATAGGGGGACATGGCTACACCTTC.

V usage is TRBV7-9 and J usage is TRBJ2-5; D gene ambiguous. The CDR3 totals 12 residues. Germline CDR1 SEHNR, CDR2 FQNEAQ (reference sequence). V lost 1 base and J lost 6, with 6 bases in between. The CDR3 nucleotides read TGTGCCAGCAGCTTAGAACAGAAGACCCAGTACTTC. Amino acid sequence: CASSLEQKTQYF.

CDR3 nucleotides: TGTGCCAGCAGTGAAGGACAGGTGTATCAGCCCCAGCATTTT. Translation: CASSEGQVYQPQHF. The chain carries TRBV2 and TRBJ1-5, with D possibly being TRBD1 (6 bases). V shed 1 base and J shed 5 bases, with 9 bases lying between them. CDR3 length equals 14 residues. Germline values: CDR1 SNHLY, CDR2 FYNNEI.

The chain is built from TRBV28 and TRBJ2-2, with 9 nucleotides matching TRBD1. Trimming took 6 bases from V and 5 from J; bases not matched to a gene: 10. The germline gives CDR1 MDHEN, CDR2 SYDVKM. The CDR3 runs 16 residues. CDR3 nucleotides: TGTGCCAGCAGCTTCCGACAGGGGGAAGGGACCGGGGAGCTGTTTTTT. It translates to CASSFRQGEGTGELFF.

The V gene is TRBV18, the J gene TRBJ2-1; TRBD2 agrees at 7 bases. CDR3 length: 19 residues. The germline CDR1 and CDR2 sequences are KGHSH and LQKENI. V was pared by 6 bases and J by 1 base, with 18 bases of the junction left unmatched. Here the CDR3 reads CASSPKRGVGISSYNEQFF. In DNA, the CDR3 is TGTGCCAGCTCCCCAAAACGGGGGGTGGGCATTAGTTCCTACAATGAGCAGTTCTTC. Looking up the rest from reference TRBV18 and TRBJ2-1 gives the full variable domain: NAGVMQNPRHLVRRRGQEARLRCSPMKGHSHVYWYRQLPEEGLKFMVYLQKENIIDESGMPKERFSAEFPKEGPSILRIQQVVRGDSAAYFCASSPKRGVGISSYNEQFFGPGTRLTVL.

The chain uses TRBV10-1 and TRBJ2-3; weak D call: TRBD2 (5 bases). Between the trimmed V and J ends, which lost 3 bases and 0 bases, there was a span of 10 bases. The CDR3 extends over 15 amino acids. Germline CDR1 reads WNHNN; CDR2 reads SYGVQD (reference sequence). The CDR3 loop is CASSERRPSTDTQYF. Written as DNA, the CDR3 is TGCGCCAGCAGTGAAAGGAGGCCTAGCACAGATACGCAGTATTTT.

This rearrangement joins TRBV28 to TRBJ1-1; perhaps TRBD1 as D (6 bases). Trimming shortened V by 3 bases and J by 6 bases, and 17 bases separated the two germline ends. The CDR3 is 15 residues long. Germline assignment: CDR1 MDHEN and CDR2 SYDVKM. The CDR3 is CASSFIGGRDPEAFF. The CDR3, as DNA: TGTGCCAGCAGTTTTATCGGGGGGCGCGACCCTGAAGCTTTCTTT. The full variable domain, rest sourced from reference TRBV28 and TRBJ1-1, is DVKVTQSSRYLVKRTGEKVFLECVQDMDHENMFWYRQDPGLGLRLIYFSYDVKMKEKGDIPEGYSVSREKKERFSLILESASTNQTSMYLCASSFIGGRDPEAFFGQGTRLTVV.

The chain couples TRBV18 to TRBJ2-1, with 11 bases that match TRBD1. Germline CDR1 reads KGHSH; CDR2 reads LQKENI. The CDR3 spans 13 residues. J lost 7 bases, V lost 8 bases, and 4 bases had no gene match. The CDR3: CASRGTGGNEQFF. CDR3 in DNA: TGTGCCAGCCGCGGGACAGGGGGAAATGAGCAGTTCTTC.

The chain links TRBV19 to TRBJ1-1; possible D gene TRBD1, 5 bases. With 10 bases removed from V and 1 base from J, the gap between germline ends came to 13 bases. From germline, CDR1 is LNHDA and CDR2 SQIVND (reference sequence). CDR3 size: 13 residues. CDR3 residues: CATSDRENTEAFF. CDR3 DNA sequence: TGTGCCACCTCCGACAGAGAGAACACTGAAGCTTTCTTT.

The chain joins TRBV5-1 to TRBJ1-2; D ambiguous. CDR1 is SGHRS and CDR2 is YFSETQ in the germline V gene. This CDR3 spans 14 amino acids. Trimming pared 2 bases from V and 8 bases from J, leaving 16 bases between. CDR3 amino acids: CASSLGWAASGYTF. For the CDR3, the DNA is TGCGCCAGCAGCTTAGGTTGGGCAGCAAGCGGCTACACCTTC.

CDR3 region: CASSPINGQAGDNEQFF. CDR3 in DNA: TGTGCCAGCAGCCCTATCAACGGGCAAGCGGGGGACAATGAGCAGTTCTTC. V usage is TRBV7-6 and J usage is TRBJ2-1, with TRBD2 matching over 8 bases. The V gene end was trimmed by 5 bases and the J gene end by 5 bases; junction bases not matched to a gene: 14. The CDR3 covers 17 residues. From germline, CDR1 is SGHVS and CDR2 FNYEAQ.

This clone was counted a single time. The J gene is TRBJ1-4, the V gene TRBV21-1. TRBV21-1 represents a pseudogene. This CDR3 is 15 amino acids long. The CDR3 reads CASSKSKAPGGKLFF. CDR3 nucleotides: TGTGCCAGCAGCAAATCGAAGGCCCCAGGCGGAAAACTGTTTTTT.

CDR3 in amino acids: CASSDPSTGGFYEQYF. Written as DNA, the CDR3 is TGTGCCAGCAGTGACCCTTCCACAGGGGGCTTTTACGAGCAGTACTTC. The chain joins TRBV25-1 to TRBJ2-7; 9 positions match TRBD1. CDR1 and CDR2 from the germline V gene are MGHDK and SYGVNS. Germline trimming cut 3 bases from V and 4 bases from J; bases unmatched to any gene: 10. The CDR3 spans 16 residues.

This sequence joins TRBV7-6 and TRBJ1-3; D is uncertain. The CDR3 runs to 15 residues. V was shortened by 4 bases and J by 0 bases, with 10 bases between the two germline ends. The germline CDR1 and CDR2 sequences are SGHVS and FNYEAQ. Here the CDR3 reads CASSSNSLSGNTIYF. DNA of the CDR3: TGTGCCAGCAGCTCCAACAGCCTCTCTGGAAACACCATATATTTT.

This clone was detected only once. CDR3 loop: CASSHITGELFF. The CDR3 DNA sequence: TGCGCCAGCAGCCACATCACCGGGGAGCTGTTTTTT. The chain employs TRBV4-1 and TRBJ2-2; unclear D gene. This CDR3 is built from 12 residues. Germline V CDR1 and CDR2: MGHRA, YSYEKL. Trimming shortened V by 3 bases and J by 4 bases, and 3 bases separated the two germline ends.

This chain connects TRBV10-2 to TRBJ2-2; 7 nucleotides match TRBD1. The germline V gene has CDR1 WSHSY and CDR2 SAAADI. The CDR3 has 17 residues. V was clipped by 10 bases and J by 0 bases; unmatched bases: 14. The CDR3 reads CATQIRDRSANTGELFF. Here the CDR3 DNA reads TGCGCCACCCAAATTCGGGACAGATCGGCGAACACCGGGGAGCTGTTTTTT.